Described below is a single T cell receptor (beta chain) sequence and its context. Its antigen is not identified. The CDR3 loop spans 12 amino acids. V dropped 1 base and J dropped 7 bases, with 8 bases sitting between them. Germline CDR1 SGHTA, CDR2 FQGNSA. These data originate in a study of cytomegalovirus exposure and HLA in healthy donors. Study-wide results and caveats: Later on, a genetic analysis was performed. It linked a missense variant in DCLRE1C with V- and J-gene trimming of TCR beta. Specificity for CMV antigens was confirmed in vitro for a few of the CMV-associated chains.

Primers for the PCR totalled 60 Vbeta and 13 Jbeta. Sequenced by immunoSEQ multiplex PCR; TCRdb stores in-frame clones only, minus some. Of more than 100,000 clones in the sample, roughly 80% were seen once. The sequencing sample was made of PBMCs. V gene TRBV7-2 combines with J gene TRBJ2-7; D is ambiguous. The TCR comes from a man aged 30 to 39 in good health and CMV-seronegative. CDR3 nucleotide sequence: TGTGCCAGCAGCTTAGTTACGAGGGAGCAGTACTTC. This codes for CASSLVTREQYF.